The present TCR beta chain was sequenced within a study of blood T cells in healthy people across ages. Alongside a J-beta primer mix, a sample-barcoded 5' primer served in a second PCR lasting roughly 7 to 11 cycles. TCRdb processed the 5' RACE reads anew with MiXCR; each CDR3 protein has one entry. The table includes under 950,000 distinct CDR3 sequences, 20% to 25% detected once. This TCR was recovered from a man in his 70s in good health. The material sequenced was blood.

The CDR3 DNA reads as TGCGCCAGCAGCCACGCTAGATCAACGGGAGTCACGTACTTC. As protein: CASSHARSTGVTYF. J is TRBJ2-5 and V is TRBV4-3, with D maybe TRBD2 (6 bases). Germline assignment: CDR1 LGHNA and CDR2 YSLEER. This CDR3 is built from 14 residues. V was pared by 3 bases and J by 13 bases, with 21 bases between.